Below, 9 T cell receptor beta chains from the same sample are listed, as sequenced in a study of shared T cell receptors in the human thymus. The assay was immunoSEQ multiplex PCR, and TCRdb's table has in-frame clones only and misses some. The table lists over 350,000 clones, more than 85% of them singletons. The sequenced sample consisted of thymocytes. Source of these receptors: a human donor.

This sequence joins TRBV27 and TRBJ1-5; D perhaps matches TRBD1 (5 bases). The CDR3 spans 17 residues. From germline, CDR1 is MNHEY and CDR2 SMNVEV (reference sequence). Trimming stripped 1 base from V and 6 bases from J, with 19 bases between. DNA of the CDR3: TGTGCCAGCAGTTTATTGGGGGGTTTGAAGGCGAGTCAGCCCCAGCATTTT. This sequence encodes CASSLLGGLKASQPQHF.

This chain joins TRBV7-3 and TRBJ2-7; D assignment may be TRBD1 or TRBD2 (6 bases each). Trimming took off 2 bases at V and 2 bases at J, with 13 bases between the two ends. Germline CDR1 and CDR2: SGHTA and FQGTGA. The CDR3 is 15 amino acids. In DNA, the CDR3 is TGTGCCAGCAGCTTATTGGGCGGGACACCCTACGAGCAGTACTTC. Translation gives CASSLLGGTPYEQYF.

The rearrangement joins TRBV11-2 to TRBJ1-1, with D perhaps TRBD1 (5 bases). Trimming removed 0 bases at V and 1 base at J, with 9 bases between. This CDR3 has 15 amino acids. The V gene's germline CDR1 is SGHAT and CDR2 FQNNGV. The CDR3 spells CASSLEPGPNTEAFF. The CDR3 DNA reads TGTGCCAGCAGCTTAGAACCGGGGCCGAACACTGAAGCTTTCTTT.

V gene TRBV29-1 combines with J gene TRBJ2-1, with TRBD2 matching 14 bases. This CDR3 contains 18 residues. The V gene end was trimmed by 8 bases and the J gene end by 1 base; junction bases not matched to a gene: 13. CDR1 SQVTM and CDR2 ANQGSEA come from the germline V gene. The CDR3 reads CSTSWGTSGRKSYNEQFF. For the CDR3, the DNA is TGCAGCACCTCGTGGGGGACTAGCGGGAGAAAGTCCTACAATGAGCAGTTCTTC.

With regard to this clone: Other DNA variants within this sample encode the same CDR3. The chain uses TRBV5-1 and TRBJ1-2; D may be TRBD1 (5 bases). This CDR3 contains 18 residues. Germline V gene sequence: CDR1 SGHRS, CDR2 YFSETQ. V lost 4 bases and J lost 2, with 24 bases in between. The CDR3: CASSMTGTDDLRNYGYTF. The CDR3 nucleotides are TGCGCCAGCAGCATGACGGGGACCGACGACCTTAGGAACTATGGCTACACCTTC.

This chain links TRBV27 with TRBJ2-3; TRBD2 matches 12 bases. The length of the CDR3 is 17 residues. V shed 5 bases and J 3 bases; nucleotides not matched to a gene: 9. Per germline, CDR1 MNHEY and CDR2 SMNVEV (reference sequence). CDR3 DNA sequence: TGTGCCAGCAGTCTTCGACTAGCGGGAGTTGCGACAGATACGCAGTATTTT. Protein: CASSLRLAGVATDTQYF.

This sequence joins TRBV19 and TRBJ2-3; weak D call: TRBD1 (6 bases). The CDR3 extends over 14 amino acids. In germline, CDR1 is LNHDA, CDR2 SQIVND (reference sequence). V shed 3 bases and J shed 10 bases, with 17 bases lying between them. CDR3 coding DNA: TGTGCCAGTAGTATTAGGACAGCTAGGGATCCGCAGTATTTT. This codes for CASSIRTARDPQYF. The full variable domain, with the rest looked up from reference TRBV19 and TRBJ2-3, is DGGITQSPKYLFRKEGQNVTLSCEQNLNHDAMYWYRQDPGQGLRLIYYSQIVNDFQKGDIAEGYSVSREKKESFPLTVTSAQKNPTAFYLCASSIRTARDPQYFGPGTRLTVL.

V usage is TRBV15 and J usage is TRBJ1-1, with 7 bases matching TRBD1. The CDR3 sequence is 15 residues long. V dropped 4 bases and J dropped 1; count of bases not matched to a gene: 6. The V gene's germline CDR1 is LNHNV and CDR2 YYDKDF (reference sequence). The DNA of the CDR3 is TGTGCCACCAGCACCAAACAGGGGAAGAACACTGAAGCTTTCTTT. It is translated as CATSTKQGKNTEAFF.

This clone was picked up a small number of times. The V and J genes are TRBV7-8 and TRBJ1-5, with D possibly matching TRBD1 (5 bases). The V gene's germline CDR1 is SGHVS and CDR2 FQNEAQ. There are 16 residues in the CDR3. Trimming removed 5 bases at V and 1 base at J, with 15 bases between. CDR3 residues: CASSPWPRDSNQPQHF. The CDR3 DNA is TGTGCCAGCAGCCCCTGGCCCCGGGACAGCAATCAGCCCCAGCATTTT.